This T cell receptor (beta chain) was observed in a study of T cell responses to AZD1222 COVID-19 vaccine. Study-level points and caveats: In all cases, repertoires were sampled only after the peak T cell response.

Comment on this clone: The target antigen is unknown.

The V end lost 5 bases, the J end lost 1 base, and 23 bases lay between the germline ends. The germline V gene encodes CDR1 SEHNR and CDR2 FQNEAQ (reference sequence). The CDR3 length is 18 residues. Here immunoSEQ multiplex PCR was the method, and the copy in TCRdb shows in-frame clones only, minus some. The sample records roughly 100,000 clones, around 94% being singletons. This TCR derives from an adult in good health. The source material was peripheral blood, sampled on day 0 of AZD1222 vaccination. The chain recombines TRBV7-9 with TRBJ1-2, with D possibly TRBD1 on 6 matching bases. DNA of the CDR3: TGTGCCAGCAGCCCCGAGAGGGGTCAGGGGCCCCTTAACTATGGCTACACCTTC. This sequence encodes CASSPERGQGPLNYGYTF.